The TCR beta chain described here comes from a study of cytotoxic CD8 clonotypes in ibrutinib-treated CLL. Study-level results: Patients with sustained remission and those progressing were sampled at differing times. Clonality climbed at ibrutinib response, then dropped toward baseline at progression. Public clonotypes were rare and shrank or held steady on treatment.

Trimming left V 1 base short and J 5 bases short, with 15 bases between. This CDR3 has 16 residues. A note on this clone: No antigen is known for it.

The planned depth of sequencing spanned 1 in 200,000 to 1 in 1 million T cells. Repertoires were generated with immunoSEQ multiplex PCR, while TCRdb's copy carries only in-frame clones and drops some. Of under 300,000 clones listed, less than 75% were seen once; the top ten hold approximately 15%. The chain has TRBV23-1 and TRBJ2-1, with a weak D call TRBD1 (6 bases). TRBV23-1 is sorted into the ORF group, with uncertain function. The material was PBMCs, obtained after 24 months of ibrutinib treatment. The receptor comes from a human donor with chronic lymphocytic leukemia. The CDR3 region has the DNA TGCGCCAGCAGTCAATTCGGACAGTCCTCTAACAATGAGCAGTTCTTC. It is translated as CASSQFGQSSNNEQFF.